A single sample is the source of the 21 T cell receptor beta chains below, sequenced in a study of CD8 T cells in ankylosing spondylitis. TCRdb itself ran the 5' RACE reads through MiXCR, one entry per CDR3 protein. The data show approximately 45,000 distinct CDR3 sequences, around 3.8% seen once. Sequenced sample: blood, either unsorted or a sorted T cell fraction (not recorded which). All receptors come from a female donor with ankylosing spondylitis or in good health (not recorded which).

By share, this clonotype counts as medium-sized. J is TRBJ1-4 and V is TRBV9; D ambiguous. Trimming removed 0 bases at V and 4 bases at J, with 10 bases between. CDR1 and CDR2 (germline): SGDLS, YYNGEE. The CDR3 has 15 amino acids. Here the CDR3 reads CASSVAAGFNEKLFF. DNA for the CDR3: TGTGCCAGCAGCGTAGCAGCCGGATTTAATGAAAAACTGTTTTTT. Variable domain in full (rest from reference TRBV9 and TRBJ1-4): DSGVTQTPKHLITATGQRVTLRCSPRSGDLSVYWYQQSLDQGLQFLIQYYNGEERAKGNILERFSAQQFPDLHSELNLSSLELGDSALYFCASSVAAGFNEKLFFGSGTQLSVL.

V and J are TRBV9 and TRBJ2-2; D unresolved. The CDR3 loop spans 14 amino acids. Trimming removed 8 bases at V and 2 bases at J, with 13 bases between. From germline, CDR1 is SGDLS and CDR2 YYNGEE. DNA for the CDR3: TGTGCCAGTACCCTGAGTCCCAACACCGGGGAGCTGTTTTTT. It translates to CASTLSPNTGELFF.

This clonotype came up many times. The CDR3 reads CASSPGAGAKNIQYF. CDR3 nucleotides: TGTGCCAGCAGCCCAGGGGCCGGGGCCAAAAACATTCAGTACTTC. This chain joins TRBV9 and TRBJ2-4, with D possibly matching TRBD1 (6 bases). V lost 4 bases to trimming and J lost 1 base, with 12 bases between them. Looked up from germline, CDR1 is SGDLS and CDR2 is YYNGEE. This CDR3 region has 15 residues.

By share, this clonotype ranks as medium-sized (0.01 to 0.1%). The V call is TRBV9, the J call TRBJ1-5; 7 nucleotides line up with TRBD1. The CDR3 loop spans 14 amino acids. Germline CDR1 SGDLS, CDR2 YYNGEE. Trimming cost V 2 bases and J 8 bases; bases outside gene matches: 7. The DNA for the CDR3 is TGTGCCAGCAGCGTCGGGGCAGGGGGGAAGCCCCAGCATTTT. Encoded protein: CASSVGAGGKPQHF.

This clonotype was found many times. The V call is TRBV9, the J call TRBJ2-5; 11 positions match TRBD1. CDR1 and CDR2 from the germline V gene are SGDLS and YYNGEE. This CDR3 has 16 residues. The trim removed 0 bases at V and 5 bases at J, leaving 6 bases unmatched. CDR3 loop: CASSVGAGTGGETQYF. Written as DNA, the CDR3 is TGTGCCAGCAGCGTAGGGGCCGGGACAGGGGGGGAGACCCAGTACTTC.

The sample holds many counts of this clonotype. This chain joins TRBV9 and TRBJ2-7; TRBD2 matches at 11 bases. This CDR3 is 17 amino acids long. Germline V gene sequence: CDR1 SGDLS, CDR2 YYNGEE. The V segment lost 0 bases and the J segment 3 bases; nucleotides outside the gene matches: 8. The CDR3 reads CASSVAPLTSGDYEQYF. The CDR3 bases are TGTGCCAGCAGCGTAGCCCCCCTGACTAGCGGGGACTACGAGCAGTACTTC.

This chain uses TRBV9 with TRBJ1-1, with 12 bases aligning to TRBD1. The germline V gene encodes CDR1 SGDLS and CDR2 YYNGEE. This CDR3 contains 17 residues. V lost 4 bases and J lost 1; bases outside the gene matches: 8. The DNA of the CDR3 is TGTGCCAGCAGCTACTCCCCGGGACAGGGGGCGAACACTGAAGCTTTCTTT. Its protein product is CASSYSPGQGANTEAFF.

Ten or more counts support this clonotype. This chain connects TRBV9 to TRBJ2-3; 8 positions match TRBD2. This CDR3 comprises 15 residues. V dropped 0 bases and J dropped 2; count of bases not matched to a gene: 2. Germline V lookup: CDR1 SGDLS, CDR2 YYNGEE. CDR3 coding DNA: TGTGCCAGCAGCGTAGGACTAGCGAACACAGATACGCAGTATTTT. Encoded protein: CASSVGLANTDTQYF.

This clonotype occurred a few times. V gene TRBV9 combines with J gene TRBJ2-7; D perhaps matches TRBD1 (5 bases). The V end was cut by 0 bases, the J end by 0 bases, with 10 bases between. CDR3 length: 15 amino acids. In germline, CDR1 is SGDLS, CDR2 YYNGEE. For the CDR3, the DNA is TGTGCCAGCAGCGTAGCGTGGGGCGGCTCCTACGAGCAGTACTTC. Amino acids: CASSVAWGGSYEQYF.

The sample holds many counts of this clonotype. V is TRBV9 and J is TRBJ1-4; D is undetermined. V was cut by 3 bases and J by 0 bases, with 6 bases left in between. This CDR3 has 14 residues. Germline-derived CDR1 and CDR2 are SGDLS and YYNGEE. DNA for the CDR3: TGTGCCAGCAGCGCAGGTTCAACTAATGAAAAACTGTTTTTT. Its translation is CASSAGSTNEKLFF.

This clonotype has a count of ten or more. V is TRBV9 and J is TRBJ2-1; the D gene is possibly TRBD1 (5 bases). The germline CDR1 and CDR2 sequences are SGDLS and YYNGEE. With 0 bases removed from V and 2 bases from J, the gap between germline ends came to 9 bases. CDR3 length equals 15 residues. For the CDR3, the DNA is TGTGCCAGCAGCGTAGGGGGCCCTACCTACAATGAGCAGTTCTTC. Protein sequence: CASSVGGPTYNEQFF.

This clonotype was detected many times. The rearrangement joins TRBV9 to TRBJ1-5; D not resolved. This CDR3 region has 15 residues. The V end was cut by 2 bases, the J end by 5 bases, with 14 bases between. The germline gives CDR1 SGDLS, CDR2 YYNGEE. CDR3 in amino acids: CASSVGPTRDQPQHF. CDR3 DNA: TGTGCCAGCAGCGTTGGTCCCACAAGGGATCAGCCCCAGCATTTT. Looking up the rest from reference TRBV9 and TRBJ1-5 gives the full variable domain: DSGVTQTPKHLITATGQRVTLRCSPRSGDLSVYWYQQSLDQGLQFLIQYYNGEERAKGNILERFSAQQFPDLHSELNLSSLELGDSALYFCASSVGPTRDQPQHFGDGTRLSIL.

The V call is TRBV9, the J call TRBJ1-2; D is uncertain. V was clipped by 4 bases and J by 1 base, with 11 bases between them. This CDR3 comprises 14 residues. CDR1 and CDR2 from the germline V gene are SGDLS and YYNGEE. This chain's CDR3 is CASSPGDFNYGYTF. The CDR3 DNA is TGTGCCAGCAGCCCCGGGGATTTTAACTATGGCTACACCTTC.

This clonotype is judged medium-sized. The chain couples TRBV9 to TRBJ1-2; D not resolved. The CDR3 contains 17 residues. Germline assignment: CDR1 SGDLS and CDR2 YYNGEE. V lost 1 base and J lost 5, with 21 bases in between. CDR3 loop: CASSVNAQGGNSYGYTF. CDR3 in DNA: TGTGCCAGCAGCGTAAACGCACAAGGAGGGAATTCTTATGGCTACACCTTC. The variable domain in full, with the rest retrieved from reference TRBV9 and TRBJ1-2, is DSGVTQTPKHLITATGQRVTLRCSPRSGDLSVYWYQQSLDQGLQFLIQYYNGEERAKGNILERFSAQQFPDLHSELNLSSLELGDSALYFCASSVNAQGGNSYGYTFGSGTRLTVV.

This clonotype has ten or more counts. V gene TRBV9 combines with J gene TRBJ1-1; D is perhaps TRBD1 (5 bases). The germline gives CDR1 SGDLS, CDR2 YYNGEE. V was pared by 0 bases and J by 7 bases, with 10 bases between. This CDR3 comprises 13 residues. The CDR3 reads CASSVARDGEAFF. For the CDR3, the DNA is TGTGCCAGCAGCGTAGCCAGGGACGGTGAAGCTTTCTTT. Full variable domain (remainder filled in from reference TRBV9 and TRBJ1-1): DSGVTQTPKHLITATGQRVTLRCSPRSGDLSVYWYQQSLDQGLQFLIQYYNGEERAKGNILERFSAQQFPDLHSELNLSSLELGDSALYFCASSVARDGEAFFGQGTRLTVV.

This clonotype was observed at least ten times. CDR3 residues: CASSVQGRNTEAFF. The CDR3 DNA is TGTGCCAGCAGCGTTCAGGGACGGAACACTGAAGCTTTCTTT. The chain employs TRBV9 and TRBJ1-1; perhaps TRBD1 as D (5 bases). Germline-derived CDR1 and CDR2 are SGDLS and YYNGEE. V lost 2 bases to trimming and J lost 1 base, with 9 bases between them. The CDR3 extends over 14 amino acids.

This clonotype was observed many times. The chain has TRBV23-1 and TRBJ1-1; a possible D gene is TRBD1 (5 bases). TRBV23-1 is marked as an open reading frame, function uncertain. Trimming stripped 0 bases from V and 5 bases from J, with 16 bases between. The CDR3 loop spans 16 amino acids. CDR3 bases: TGCGCCAGCAGTCAATCCATTTATCGCAGGGATACTGAAGCTTTCTTT. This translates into CASSQSIYRRDTEAFF.

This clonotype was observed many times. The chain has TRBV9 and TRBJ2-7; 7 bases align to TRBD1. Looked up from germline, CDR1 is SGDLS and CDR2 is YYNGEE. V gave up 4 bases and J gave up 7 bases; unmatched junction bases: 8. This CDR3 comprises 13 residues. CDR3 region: CASSPHRGREQYF. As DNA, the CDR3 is TGTGCCAGCAGCCCCCACAGGGGCCGGGAGCAGTACTTC.

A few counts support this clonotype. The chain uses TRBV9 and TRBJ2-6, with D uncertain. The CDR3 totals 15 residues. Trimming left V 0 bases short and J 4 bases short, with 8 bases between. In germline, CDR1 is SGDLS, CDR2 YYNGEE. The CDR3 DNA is TGTGCCAGCAGCGTAGGAACTTTGGGGGCCAACGTCCTGACTTTC. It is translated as CASSVGTLGANVLTF.

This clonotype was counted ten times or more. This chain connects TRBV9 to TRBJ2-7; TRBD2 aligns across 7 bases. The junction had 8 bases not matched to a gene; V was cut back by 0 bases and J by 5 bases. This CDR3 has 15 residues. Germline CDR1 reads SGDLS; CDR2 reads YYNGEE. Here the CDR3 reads CASSVAPAGRDEQYF. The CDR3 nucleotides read TGTGCCAGCAGCGTAGCCCCCGCAGGGAGGGACGAGCAGTACTTC.

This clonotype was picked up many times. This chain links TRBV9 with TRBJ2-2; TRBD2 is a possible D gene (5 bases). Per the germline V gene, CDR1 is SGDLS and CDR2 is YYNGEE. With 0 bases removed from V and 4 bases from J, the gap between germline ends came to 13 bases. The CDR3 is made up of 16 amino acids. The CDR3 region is CASSVGASGGTGELFF. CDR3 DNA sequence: TGTGCCAGCAGCGTAGGCGCGTCAGGAGGCACCGGGGAGCTGTTTTTT.